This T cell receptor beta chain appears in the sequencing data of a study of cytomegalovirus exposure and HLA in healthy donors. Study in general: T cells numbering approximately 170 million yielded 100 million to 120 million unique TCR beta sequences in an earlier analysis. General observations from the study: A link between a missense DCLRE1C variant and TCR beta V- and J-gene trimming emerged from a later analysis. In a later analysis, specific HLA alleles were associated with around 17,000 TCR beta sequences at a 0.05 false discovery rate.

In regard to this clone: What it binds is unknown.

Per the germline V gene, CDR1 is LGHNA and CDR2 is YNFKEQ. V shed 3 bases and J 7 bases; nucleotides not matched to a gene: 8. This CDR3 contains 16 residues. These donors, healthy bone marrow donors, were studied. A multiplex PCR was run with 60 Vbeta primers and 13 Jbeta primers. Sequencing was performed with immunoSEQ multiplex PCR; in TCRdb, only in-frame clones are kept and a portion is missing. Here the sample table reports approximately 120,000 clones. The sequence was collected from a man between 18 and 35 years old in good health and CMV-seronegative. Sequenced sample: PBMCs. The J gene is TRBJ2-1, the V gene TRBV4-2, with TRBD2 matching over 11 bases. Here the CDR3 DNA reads TGTGCCAGCAGCCAGGTGGCTAGCGGGGGGTGGAATGAGCAGTTCTTC. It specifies CASSQVASGGWNEQFF.